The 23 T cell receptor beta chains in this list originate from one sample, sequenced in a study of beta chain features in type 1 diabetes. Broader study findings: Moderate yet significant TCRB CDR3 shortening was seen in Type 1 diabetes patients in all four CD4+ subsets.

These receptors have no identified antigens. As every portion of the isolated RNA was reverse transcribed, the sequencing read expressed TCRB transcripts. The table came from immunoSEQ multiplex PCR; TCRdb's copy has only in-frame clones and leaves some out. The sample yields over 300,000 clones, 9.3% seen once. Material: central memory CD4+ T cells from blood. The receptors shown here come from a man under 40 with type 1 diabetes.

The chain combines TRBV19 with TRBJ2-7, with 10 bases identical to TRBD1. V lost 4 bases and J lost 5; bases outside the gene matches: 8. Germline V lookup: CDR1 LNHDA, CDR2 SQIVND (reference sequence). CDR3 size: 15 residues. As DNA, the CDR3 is TGTGCCAGTAGTACCCGGGACAGGGGCTTTGACGAGCAGTACTTC. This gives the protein CASSTRDRGFDEQYF.

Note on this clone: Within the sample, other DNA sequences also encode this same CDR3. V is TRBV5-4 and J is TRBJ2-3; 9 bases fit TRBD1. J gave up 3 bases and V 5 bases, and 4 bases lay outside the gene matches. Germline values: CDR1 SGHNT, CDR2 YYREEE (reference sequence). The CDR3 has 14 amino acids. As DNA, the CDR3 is TGTGCCAGCAGAACAGGGGGCGGAACAGATACGCAGTATTTT. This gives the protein CASRTGGGTDTQYF.

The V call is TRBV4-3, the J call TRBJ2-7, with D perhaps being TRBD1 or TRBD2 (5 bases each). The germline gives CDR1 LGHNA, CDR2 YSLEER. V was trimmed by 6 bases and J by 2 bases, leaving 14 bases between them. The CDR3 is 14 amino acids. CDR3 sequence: CASSPRGSAYEQYF. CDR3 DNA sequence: TGCGCCAGCAGTCCCCGGGGCTCTGCCTACGAGCAGTACTTC.

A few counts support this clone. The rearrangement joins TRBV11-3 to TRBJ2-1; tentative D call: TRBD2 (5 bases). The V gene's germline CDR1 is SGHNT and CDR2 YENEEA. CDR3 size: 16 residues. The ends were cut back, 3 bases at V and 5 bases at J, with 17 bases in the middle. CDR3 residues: CASSLKGSGRNNEQFF. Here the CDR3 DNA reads TGTGCCAGCAGCTTGAAGGGCTCGGGAAGGAACAATGAGCAGTTCTTC.

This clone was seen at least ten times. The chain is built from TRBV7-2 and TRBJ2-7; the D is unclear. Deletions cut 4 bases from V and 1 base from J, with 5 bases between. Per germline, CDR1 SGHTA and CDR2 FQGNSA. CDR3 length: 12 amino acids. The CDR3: CASSSLSYEQYF. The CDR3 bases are TGTGCCAGCAGCTCCCTATCCTACGAGCAGTACTTC. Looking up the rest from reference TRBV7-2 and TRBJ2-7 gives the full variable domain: GAGVSQSPSNKVTEKGKDVELRCDPISGHTALYWYRQSLGQGLEFLIYFQGNSAPDKSGLPSDRFSAERTGGSVSTLTIQRTQQEDSAVYLCASSSLSYEQYFGPGTRLTVT.

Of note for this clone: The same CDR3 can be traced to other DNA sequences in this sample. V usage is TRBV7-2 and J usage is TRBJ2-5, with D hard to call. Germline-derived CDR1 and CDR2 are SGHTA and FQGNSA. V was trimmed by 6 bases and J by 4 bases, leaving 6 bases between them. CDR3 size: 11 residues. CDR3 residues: CASSPGETQYF. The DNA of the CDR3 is TGTGCCAGCAGTCCAGGAGAGACCCAGTACTTC.

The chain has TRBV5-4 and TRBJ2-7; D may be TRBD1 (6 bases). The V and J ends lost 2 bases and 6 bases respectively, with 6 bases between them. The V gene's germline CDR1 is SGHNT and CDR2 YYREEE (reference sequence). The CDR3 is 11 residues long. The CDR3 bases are TGTGCCAGCAGCTTACAGGGCGAGCAGTACTTC. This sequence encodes CASSLQGEQYF.

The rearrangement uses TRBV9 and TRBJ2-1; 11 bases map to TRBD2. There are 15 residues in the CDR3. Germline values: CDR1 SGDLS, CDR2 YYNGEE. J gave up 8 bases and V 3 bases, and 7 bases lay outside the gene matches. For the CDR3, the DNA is TGTGCCAGCAGCGCCTCCGGGACTAGCGGCCATGAGCAGTTCTTC. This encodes CASSASGTSGHEQFF.

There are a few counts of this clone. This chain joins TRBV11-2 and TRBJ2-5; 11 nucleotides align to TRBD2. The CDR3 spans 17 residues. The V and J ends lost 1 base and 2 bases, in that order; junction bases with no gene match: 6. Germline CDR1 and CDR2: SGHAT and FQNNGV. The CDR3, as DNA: TGTGCCAGCAGCTTAGTTGGGTCTAGCGGGGGGCAAGAGACCCAGTACTTC. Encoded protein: CASSLVGSSGGQETQYF.

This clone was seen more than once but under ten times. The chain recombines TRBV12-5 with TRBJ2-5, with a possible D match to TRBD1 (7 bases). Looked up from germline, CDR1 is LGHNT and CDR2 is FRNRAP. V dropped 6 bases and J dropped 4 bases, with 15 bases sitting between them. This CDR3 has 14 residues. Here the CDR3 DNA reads TGTGCTAGTGGGCGGGACAGTACAAGAGAGACCCAGTACTTC. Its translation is CASGRDSTRETQYF.

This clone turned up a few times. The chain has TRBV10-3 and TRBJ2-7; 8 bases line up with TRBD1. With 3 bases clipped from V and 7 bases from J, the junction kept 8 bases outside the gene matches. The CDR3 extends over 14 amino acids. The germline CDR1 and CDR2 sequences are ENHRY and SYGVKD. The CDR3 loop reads CAISDGQGGKEQYF. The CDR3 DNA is TGTGCCATCAGTGACGGACAGGGTGGTAAAGAGCAGTACTTC.

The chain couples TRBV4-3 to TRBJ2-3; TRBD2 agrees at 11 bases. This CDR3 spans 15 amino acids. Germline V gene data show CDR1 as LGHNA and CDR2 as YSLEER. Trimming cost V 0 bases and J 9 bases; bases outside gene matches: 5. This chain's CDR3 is CASSQELAGGHTQYF. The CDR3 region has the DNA TGCGCCAGCAGCCAAGAATTAGCGGGGGGGCACACGCAGTATTTT.

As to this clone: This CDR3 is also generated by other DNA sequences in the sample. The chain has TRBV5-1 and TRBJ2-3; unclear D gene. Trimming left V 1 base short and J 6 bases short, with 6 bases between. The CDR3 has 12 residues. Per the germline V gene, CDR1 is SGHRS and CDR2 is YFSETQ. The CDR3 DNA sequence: TGCGCCAGCAGCTTGATTGGCGATACGCAGTATTTT. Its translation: CASSLIGDTQYF. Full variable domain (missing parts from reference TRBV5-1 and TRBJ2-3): KAGVTQTPRYLIKTRGQQVTLSCSPISGHRSVSWYQQTPGQGLQFLFEYFSETQRNKGNFPGRFSGRQFSNSRSEMNVSTLELGDSALYLCASSLIGDTQYFGPGTRLTVL.

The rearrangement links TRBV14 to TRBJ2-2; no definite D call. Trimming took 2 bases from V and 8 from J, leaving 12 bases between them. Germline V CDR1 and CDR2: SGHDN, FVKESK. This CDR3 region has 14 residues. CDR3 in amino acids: CASSQLTASGELFF. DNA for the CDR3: TGTGCCAGCAGCCAACTAACCGCTTCAGGGGAGCTGTTTTTT. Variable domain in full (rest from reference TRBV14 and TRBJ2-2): EAGVTQFPSHSVIEKGQTVTLRCDPISGHDNLYWYRRVMGKEIKFLLHFVKESKQDESGMPNNRFLAERTGGTYSTLKVQPAELEDSGVYFCASSQLTASGELFFGEGSRLTVL.

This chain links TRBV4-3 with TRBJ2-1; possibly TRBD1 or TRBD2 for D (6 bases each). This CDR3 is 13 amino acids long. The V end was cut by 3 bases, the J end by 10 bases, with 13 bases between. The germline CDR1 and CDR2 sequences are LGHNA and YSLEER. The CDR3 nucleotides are TGCGCCAGCAGCCAGGACCAGGGGAGGGAGCAGTTCTTC. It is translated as CASSQDQGREQFF.

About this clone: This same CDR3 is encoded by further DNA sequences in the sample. The CDR3 nucleotides are TGTGCCAGCAGTGTGAAAAACACCATATATTTT. Its protein product is CASSVKNTIYF. The chain is built from TRBV2 and TRBJ1-3, with D hard to call. Germline CDR1 and CDR2: SNHLY and FYNNEI. The CDR3 consists of 11 residues. V was pared by 4 bases and J by 6 bases, with 4 bases between.

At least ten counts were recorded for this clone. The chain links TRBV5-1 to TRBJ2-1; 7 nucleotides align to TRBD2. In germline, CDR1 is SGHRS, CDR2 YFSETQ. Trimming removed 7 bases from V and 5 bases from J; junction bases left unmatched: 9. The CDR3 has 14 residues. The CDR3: CASGRGLADNEQFF. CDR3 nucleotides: TGCGCCAGCGGGAGGGGACTGGCTGACAATGAGCAGTTCTTC.

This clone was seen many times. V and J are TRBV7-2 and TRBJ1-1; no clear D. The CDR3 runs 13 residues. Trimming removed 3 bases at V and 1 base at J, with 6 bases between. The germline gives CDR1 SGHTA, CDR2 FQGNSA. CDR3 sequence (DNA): TGTGCCAGCAGCTTCGTGGCGAACACTGAAGCTTTCTTT. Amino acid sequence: CASSFVANTEAFF.

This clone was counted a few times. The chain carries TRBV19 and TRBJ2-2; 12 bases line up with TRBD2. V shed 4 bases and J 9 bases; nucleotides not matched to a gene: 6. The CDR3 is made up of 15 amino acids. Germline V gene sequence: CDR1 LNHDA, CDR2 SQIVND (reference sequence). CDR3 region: CASSTSGGARRELFF. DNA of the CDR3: TGTGCCAGTAGTACTAGCGGGGGGGCCCGGCGGGAGCTGTTTTTT.

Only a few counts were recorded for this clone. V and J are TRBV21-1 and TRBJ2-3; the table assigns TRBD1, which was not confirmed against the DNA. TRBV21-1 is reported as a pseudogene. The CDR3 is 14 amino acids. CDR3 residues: CASSTGQGTDTQYF. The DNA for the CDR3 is TGTGCCAGCAGCACGGGACAGGGCACAGATACGCAGTATTTT.

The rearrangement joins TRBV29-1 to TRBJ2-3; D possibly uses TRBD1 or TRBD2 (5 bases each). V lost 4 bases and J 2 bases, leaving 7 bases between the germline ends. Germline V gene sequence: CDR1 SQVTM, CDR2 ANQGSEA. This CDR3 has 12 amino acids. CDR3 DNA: TGCAGCGTTGGGGACCACACAGATACGCAGTATTTT. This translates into CSVGDHTDTQYF.

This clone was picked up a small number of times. This chain's CDR3 is CSVESADYGYTF. CDR3 in DNA: TGCAGCGTTGAGTCCGCAGACTATGGCTACACCTTC. This rearrangement joins TRBV29-1 to TRBJ1-2; no clear D gene. The CDR3 is 12 residues long. The V gene lost 3 bases and the J gene lost 3 bases, with 8 bases spanning the gap. Germline V lookup: CDR1 SQVTM, CDR2 ANQGSEA.

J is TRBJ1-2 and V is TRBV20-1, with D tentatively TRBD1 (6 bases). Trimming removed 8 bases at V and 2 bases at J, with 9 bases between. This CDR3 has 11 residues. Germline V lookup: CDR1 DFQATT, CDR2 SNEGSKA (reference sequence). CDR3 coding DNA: TGCAGTATCGGACAGAACTATGGCTACACCTTC. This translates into CSIGQNYGYTF.